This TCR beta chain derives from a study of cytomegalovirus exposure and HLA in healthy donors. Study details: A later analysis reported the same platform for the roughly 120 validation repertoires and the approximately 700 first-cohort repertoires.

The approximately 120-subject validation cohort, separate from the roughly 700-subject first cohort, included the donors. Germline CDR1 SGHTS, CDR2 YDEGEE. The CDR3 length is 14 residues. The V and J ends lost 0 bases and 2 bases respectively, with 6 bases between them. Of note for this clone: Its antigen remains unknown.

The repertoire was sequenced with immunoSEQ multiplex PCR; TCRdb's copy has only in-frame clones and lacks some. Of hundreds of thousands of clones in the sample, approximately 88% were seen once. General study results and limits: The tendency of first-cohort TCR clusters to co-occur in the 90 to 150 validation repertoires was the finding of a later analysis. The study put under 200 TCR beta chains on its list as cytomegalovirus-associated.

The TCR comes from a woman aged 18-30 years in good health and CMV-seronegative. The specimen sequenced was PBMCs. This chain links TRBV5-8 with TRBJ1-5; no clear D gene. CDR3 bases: TGTGCCAGCAGCTTGGGTCGGGGCAATCAGCCCCAGCATTTT. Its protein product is CASSLGRGNQPQHF.